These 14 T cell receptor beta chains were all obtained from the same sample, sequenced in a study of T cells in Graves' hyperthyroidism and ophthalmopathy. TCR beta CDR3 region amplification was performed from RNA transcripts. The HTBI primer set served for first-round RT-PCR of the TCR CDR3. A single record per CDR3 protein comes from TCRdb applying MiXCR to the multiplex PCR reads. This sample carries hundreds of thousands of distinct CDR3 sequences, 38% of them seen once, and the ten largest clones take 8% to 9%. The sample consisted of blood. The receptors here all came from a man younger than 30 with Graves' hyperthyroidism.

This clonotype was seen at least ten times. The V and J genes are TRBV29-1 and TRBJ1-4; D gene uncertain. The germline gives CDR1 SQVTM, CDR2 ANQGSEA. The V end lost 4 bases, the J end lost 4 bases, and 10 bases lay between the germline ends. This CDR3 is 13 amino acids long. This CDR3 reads CSVGEQLNEKLFF. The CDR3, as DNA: TGCAGCGTTGGTGAGCAGCTTAATGAAAAACTGTTTTTT.

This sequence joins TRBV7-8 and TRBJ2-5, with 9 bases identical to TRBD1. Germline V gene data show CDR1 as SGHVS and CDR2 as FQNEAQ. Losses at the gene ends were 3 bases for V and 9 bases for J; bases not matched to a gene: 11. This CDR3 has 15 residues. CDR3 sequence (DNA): TGTGCCAGCAGCTTCCACAGGGGGCCTAGTCAGCCCCAGTACTTC. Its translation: CASSFHRGPSQPQYF.

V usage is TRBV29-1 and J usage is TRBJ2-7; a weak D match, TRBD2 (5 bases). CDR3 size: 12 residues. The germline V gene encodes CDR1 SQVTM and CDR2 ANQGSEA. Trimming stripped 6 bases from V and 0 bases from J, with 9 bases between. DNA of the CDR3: TGCAGCGTCGTAGCGAACTCCTACGAGCAGTACTTC. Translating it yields CSVVANSYEQYF.

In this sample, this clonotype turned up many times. CDR3 nucleotide sequence: TGCAGCGTCCCCGGGCGGGAAGCTTTCTTT. This codes for CSVPGREAFF. The gene calls are TRBV29-1 and TRBJ1-1; no clear D gene. The ends were cut back, 6 bases at V and 8 bases at J, with 10 bases in the middle. The germline V gene has CDR1 SQVTM and CDR2 ANQGSEA. The CDR3 totals 10 residues.

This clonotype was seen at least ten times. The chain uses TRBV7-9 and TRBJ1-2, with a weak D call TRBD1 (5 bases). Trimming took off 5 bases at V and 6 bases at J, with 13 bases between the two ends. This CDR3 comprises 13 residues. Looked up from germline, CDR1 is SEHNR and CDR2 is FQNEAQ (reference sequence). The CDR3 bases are TGTGCCAGCAGCCCCTGGGACTCGGATGGCTACACCTTC. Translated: CASSPWDSDGYTF.

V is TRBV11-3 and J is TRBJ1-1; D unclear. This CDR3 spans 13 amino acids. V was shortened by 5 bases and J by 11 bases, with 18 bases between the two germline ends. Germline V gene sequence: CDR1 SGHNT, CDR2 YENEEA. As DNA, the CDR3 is TGTGCCAGCAGCGTCAATCGTTTGCAAGACGCTTTCTTT. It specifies CASSVNRLQDAFF.

The CDR3 protein is CAWTNHGEQYF. In DNA form, the CDR3 reads TGTGCCTGGACCAATCATGGAGAGCAGTACTTC. V and J are TRBV7-2 and TRBJ2-7, with D hard to call. CDR1 is SGHTA and CDR2 is FQGNSA in the germline V gene. This CDR3 is 11 amino acids long. V was trimmed by 11 bases and J by 7 bases, leaving 15 bases between them. Variable domain in full (rest from reference TRBV7-2 and TRBJ2-7): GAGVSQSPSNKVTEKGKDVELRCDPISGHTALYWYRQSLGQGLEFLIYFQGNSAPDKSGLPSDRFSAERTGGSVSTLTIQRTQQEDSAVYLCAWTNHGEQYFGPGTRLTVT.

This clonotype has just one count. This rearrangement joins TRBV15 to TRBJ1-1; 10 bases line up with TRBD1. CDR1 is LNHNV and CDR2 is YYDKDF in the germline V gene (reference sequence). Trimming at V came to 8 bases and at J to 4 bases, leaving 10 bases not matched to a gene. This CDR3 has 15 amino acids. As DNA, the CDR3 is TGTGCCACCCAAAAGACAGGGGGCTTCGGCACTGAAGCTTTCTTT. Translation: CATQKTGGFGTEAFF.

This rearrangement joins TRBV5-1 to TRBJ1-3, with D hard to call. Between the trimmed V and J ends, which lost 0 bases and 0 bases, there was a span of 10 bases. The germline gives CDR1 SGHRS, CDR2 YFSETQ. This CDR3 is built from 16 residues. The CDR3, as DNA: TGCGCCAGCAGCTTGGACACACCAAGCTCTGGAAACACCATATATTTT. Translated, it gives CASSLDTPSSGNTIYF.

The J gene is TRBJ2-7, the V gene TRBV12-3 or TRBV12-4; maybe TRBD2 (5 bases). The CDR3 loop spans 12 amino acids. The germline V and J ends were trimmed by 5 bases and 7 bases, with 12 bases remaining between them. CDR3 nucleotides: TGTGCCAGCAGTAAAAGGACTGGAGAGCAGTACTTC. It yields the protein CASSKRTGEQYF.

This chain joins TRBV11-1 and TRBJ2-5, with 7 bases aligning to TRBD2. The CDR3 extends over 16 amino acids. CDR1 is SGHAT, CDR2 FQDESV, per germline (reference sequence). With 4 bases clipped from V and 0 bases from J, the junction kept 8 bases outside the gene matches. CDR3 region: CASSYRLAGDQETQYF. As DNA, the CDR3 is TGTGCCAGCAGCTACCGACTAGCCGGGGACCAAGAGACCCAGTACTTC. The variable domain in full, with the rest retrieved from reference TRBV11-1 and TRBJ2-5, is EAEVAQSPRYKITEKSQAVAFWCDPISGHATLYWYRQILGQGPELLVQFQDESVVDDSQLPKDRFSAERLKGVDSTLKIQPAELGDSAMYLCASSYRLAGDQETQYFGPGTRLLVL.

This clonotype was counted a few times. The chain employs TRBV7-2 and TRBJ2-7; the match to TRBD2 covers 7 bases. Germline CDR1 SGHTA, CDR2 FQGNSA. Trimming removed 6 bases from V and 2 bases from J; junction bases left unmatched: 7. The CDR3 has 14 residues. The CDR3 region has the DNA TGTGCCAGCAGTTACGGGGCGGGAGCCTACGAGCAGTACTTC. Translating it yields CASSYGAGAYEQYF.

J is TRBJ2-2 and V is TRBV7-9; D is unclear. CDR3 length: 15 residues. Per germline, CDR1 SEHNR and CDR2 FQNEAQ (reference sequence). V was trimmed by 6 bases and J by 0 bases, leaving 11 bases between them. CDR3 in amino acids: CASSQAAANTGELFF. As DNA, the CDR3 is TGTGCCAGCAGTCAAGCCGCCGCGAACACCGGGGAGCTGTTTTTT.

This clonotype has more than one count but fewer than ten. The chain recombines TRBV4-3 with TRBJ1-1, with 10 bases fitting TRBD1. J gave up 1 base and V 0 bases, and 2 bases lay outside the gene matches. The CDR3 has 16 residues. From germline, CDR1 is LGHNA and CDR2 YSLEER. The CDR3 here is CASSQETGGPNTEAFF. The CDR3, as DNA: TGCGCCAGCAGCCAAGAGACAGGGGGCCCGAACACTGAAGCTTTCTTT.